This T cell receptor (beta chain) was recorded in a study of Ad26.COV2.S vaccination and SARS-CoV-2 variants. Study overall: Trial arm assignment for the donor was COV1001 Ad26.COV2.S. Study observations and caveats: Compared with placebo recipients, vaccine recipients had higher spike-specific TCR breadth. Spike-specific responses of CD8+ and CD4+ T cells were reported to display substantial breadth after vaccination.

Regarding treatment: 15 to 20 received Ad26.COV2.S at low or high dose, single or two shots; 5 received placebo; per-sample allocation not given. Day 63 after the first injection of vaccine or placebo was the sampling time. The method was immunoSEQ multiplex PCR; TCRdb's version includes in-frame clones alone and lacks a portion of them. The repertoire has some 420,000 clones, 88% of them found once; the top ten carry about 3.6%. Notes on this clone: Its antigen is unknown. The sample has other DNA sequences that encode this CDR3 too.

The specimen was peripheral blood, collected in a trial of Ad26.COV2.S vaccine versus placebo. This clonotype was sampled from a person aged 18-60 years who received the Ad26.COV2.S COVID-19 vaccine or a placebo.

The CDR3 DNA sequence: TGTGCCTGGCGGGACAGGGCGGACTATGGCTACACCTTC. Its translation: CAWRDRADYGYTF. V and J are TRBV30 and TRBJ1-2; 9 nucleotides agree with TRBD1. Germline V CDR1 and CDR2: GTSNPN, SVGIG (reference sequence). Trimming at V came to 5 bases and at J to 3 bases, leaving 4 bases not matched to a gene. The CDR3 has 13 amino acids.